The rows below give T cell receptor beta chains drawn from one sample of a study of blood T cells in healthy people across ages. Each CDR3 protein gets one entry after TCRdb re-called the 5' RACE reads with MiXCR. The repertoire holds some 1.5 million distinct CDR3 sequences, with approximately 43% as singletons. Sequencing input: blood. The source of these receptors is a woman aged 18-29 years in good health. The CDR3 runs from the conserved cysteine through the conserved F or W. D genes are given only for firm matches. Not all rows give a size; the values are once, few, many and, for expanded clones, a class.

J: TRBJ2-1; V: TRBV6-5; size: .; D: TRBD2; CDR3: CASSSRLAGGWNEQFF; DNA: TGTGCCAGCAGCTCCAGACTAGCGGGAGGGTGGAATGAGCAGTTCTTC
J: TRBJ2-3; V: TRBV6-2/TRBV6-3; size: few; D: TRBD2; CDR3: CATEGLAGGSDTQYF; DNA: TGTGCCACCGAAGGACTAGCGGGGGGTTCAGATACGCAGTATTTT
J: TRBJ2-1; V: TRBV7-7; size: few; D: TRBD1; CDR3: CASSPPGQGIEQFF; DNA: TGTGCTAGCAGCCCACCTGGACAGGGGATTGAGCAGTTCTTC
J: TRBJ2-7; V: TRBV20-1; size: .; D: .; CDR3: CSARDPAGSHNEQYF; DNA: TGCAGTGCTAGAGATCCGGCAGGGTCCCACAATGAGCAGTACTTC
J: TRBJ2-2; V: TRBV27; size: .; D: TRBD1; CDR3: CASAKGTARGEPFF; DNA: TGTGCCAGCGCCAAAGGGACAGCCCGTGGGGAGCCGTTTTTT
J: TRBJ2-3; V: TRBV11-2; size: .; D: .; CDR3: CASSLSQLGDTQYF; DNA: TGTGCCAGCAGCTTAAGTCAGTTGGGAGATACGCAGTATTTT
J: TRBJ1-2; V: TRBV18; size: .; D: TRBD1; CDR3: CASSLLDTGGYGYTF; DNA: TGTGCCAGCTCTCTCCTTGATACAGGGGGCTATGGCTACACCTTC
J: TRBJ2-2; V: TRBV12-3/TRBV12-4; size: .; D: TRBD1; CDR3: CASSLDRVRSGELFF; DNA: TGTGCCAGCAGTCTCGACAGGGTTCGTTCCGGGGAGCTGTTTTTT
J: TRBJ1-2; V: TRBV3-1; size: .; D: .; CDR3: CAGSQVLANYGYTF; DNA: TGTGCCGGCAGCCAAGTCTTGGCTAACTATGGCTACACCTTC
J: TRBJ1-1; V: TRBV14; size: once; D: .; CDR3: CASSRVGQNTEAFF; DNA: TGTGCCAGCAGCCGTGTGGGACAGAACACTGAAGCTTTCTTT
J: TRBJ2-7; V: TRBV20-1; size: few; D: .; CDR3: CSATRAPRLYEQYF; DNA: TGCAGTGCTACCAGGGCTCCCCGCCTATACGAGCAGTACTTC
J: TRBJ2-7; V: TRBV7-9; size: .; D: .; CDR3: CVCSLSSYEQYF; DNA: TGTGTCTGCAGCTTATCTAGCTACGAGCAGTACTTC
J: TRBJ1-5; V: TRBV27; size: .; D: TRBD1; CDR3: CASSLSPTGVKQPQHF; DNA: TGTGCCAGCAGTTTATCCCCGACAGGGGTTAAGCAGCCCCAGCATTTT
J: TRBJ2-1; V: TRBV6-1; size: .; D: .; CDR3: CASSETAIRLNEQFF; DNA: TGTGCCAGCAGTGAAACAGCCATCCGCTTAAATGAGCAGTTCTTC
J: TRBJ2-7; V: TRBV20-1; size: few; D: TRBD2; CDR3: CSASPLAGEVDEQYF; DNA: TGCAGTGCTAGCCCACTAGCGGGAGAAGTGGACGAGCAGTACTTC
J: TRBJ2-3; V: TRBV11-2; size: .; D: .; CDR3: CASSHPIATSTDTQYF; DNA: TGTGCCAGCAGCCATCCGATAGCGACTAGCACAGATACGCAGTATTTT
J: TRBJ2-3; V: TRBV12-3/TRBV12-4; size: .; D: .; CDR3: CASSSGGVDTQYF; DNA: TGTGCCAGCAGTTCAGGGGGGGTAGATACGCAGTATTTT
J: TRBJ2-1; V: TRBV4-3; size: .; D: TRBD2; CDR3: CASSQDVFVLAGRPRQDNEQFF; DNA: TGCGCCAGCAGCCAAGATGTTTTTGTCCTAGCGGGACGCCCACGTCAAGACAATGAGCAGTTCTTC
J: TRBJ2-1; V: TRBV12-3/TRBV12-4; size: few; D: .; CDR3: CASRSQGGRGWKNEQFF; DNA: TGTGCCAGCAGATCCCAGGGGGGGAGAGGGTGGAAGAATGAGCAGTTCTTC
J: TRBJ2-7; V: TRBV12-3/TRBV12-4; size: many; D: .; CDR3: CASSLGGALYEQYF; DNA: TGTGCCAGCAGTTTGGGTGGGGCCCTCTACGAGCAGTACTTC
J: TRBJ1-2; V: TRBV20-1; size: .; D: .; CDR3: CSANPGWYYGYTF; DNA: TGCAGTGCTAACCCGGGGTGGTACTATGGCTACACCTTC
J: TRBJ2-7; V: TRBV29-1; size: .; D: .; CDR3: CSVVLEREPQLSSYEQYF; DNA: TGCAGCGTCGTCCTGGAGCGAGAGCCTCAGCTGAGCTCCTACGAGCAGTACTTC
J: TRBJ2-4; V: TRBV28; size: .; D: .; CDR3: CASSLNWAVLGDQNIAKNIQYF; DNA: TGTGCCAGCAGTTTAAATTGGGCCGTACTAGGCGACCAGAACATAGCCAAAAACATTCAGTACTTC
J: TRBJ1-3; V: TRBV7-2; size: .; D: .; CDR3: CASSPSTGARNTIYF; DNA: TGTGCCAGCAGCCCATCGACTGGGGCCCGAAACACCATATATTTT
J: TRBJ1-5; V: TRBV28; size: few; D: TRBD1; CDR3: CASSLGTGAGNQPQHF; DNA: TGTGCCAGCAGTTTAGGGACAGGGGCCGGCAATCAGCCCCAGCATTTT
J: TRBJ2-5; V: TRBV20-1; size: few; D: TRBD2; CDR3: CSAKSGGSFQETQYF; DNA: TGCAGTGCTAAGAGCGGGGGGTCCTTTCAAGAGACCCAGTACTTC
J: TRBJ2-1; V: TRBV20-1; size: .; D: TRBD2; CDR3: CSARGGLAGANSYNEQFF; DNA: TGCAGTGCTAGAGGTGGACTAGCGGGGGCCAACTCCTACAATGAGCAGTTCTTC
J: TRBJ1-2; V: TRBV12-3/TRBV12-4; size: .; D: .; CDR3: CASSLGPGKGGYTF; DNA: TGTGCCAGCAGTTTAGGCCCAGGGAAAGGTGGCTACACCTTC
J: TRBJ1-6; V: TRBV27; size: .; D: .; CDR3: CASSSTNSPLHF; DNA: TGTGCCAGCAGTTCCACAAATTCACCCCTCCACTTT
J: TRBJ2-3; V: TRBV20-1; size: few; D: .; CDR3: CSARLALSTDTQYF; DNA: TGCAGTGCTAGACTCGCTCTCAGCACAGATACGCAGTATTTT
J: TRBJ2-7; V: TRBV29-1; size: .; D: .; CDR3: CSVVWGTRLAAREQYF; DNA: TGCAGCGTTGTCTGGGGTACAAGGTTGGCAGCTCGAGAGCAGTACTTC
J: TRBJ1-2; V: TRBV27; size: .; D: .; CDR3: CASSAQGGGYTF; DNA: TGTGCCAGCAGTGCTCAGGGTGGTGGCTACACCTTC
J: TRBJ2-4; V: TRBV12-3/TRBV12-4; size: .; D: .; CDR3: CASSLSPGRKASGKNIQYF; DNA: TGTGCCAGCAGTTTATCCCCGGGGCGAAAGGCATCCGGCAAAAACATTCAGTACTTC
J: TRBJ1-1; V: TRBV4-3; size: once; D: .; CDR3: CASSQGDGGAFF; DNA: TGCGCCAGCAGCCAAGGGGACGGGGGAGCTTTCTTT
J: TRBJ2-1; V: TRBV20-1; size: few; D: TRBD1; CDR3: CSASRDRAPNEQFF; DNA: TGCAGTGCTAGTCGGGACAGGGCCCCCAATGAGCAGTTCTTC
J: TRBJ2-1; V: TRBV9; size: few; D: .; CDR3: CASSVEPKNEQFF; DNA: TGTGCCAGCAGCGTGGAGCCCAAAAATGAGCAGTTCTTC
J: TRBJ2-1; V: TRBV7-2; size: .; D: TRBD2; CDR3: CASSLGPSGLAGHNEQFF; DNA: TGTGCCAGCAGCTTAGGCCCCTCGGGACTAGCGGGCCACAATGAGCAGTTCTTC
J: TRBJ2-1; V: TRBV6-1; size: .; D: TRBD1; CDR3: CASSEQQGWNEQFF; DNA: TGTGCCAGCAGTGAACAACAGGGGTGGAATGAGCAGTTCTTC
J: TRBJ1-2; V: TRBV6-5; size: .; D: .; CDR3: CANSYSGYGYTF; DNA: TGTGCCAACAGTTACTCAGGGTATGGCTACACCTTC
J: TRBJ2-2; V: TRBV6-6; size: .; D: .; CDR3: CASSLPAAANTGELFF; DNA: TGTGCCAGCAGTTTACCCGCGGCGGCGAACACCGGGGAGCTGTTTTTT
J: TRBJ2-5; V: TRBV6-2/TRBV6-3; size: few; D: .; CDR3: CASSSHTSRETQYF; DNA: TGTGCCAGCAGTTCCCACACATCGCGGGAGACCCAGTACTTC
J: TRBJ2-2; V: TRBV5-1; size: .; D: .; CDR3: CASSLEVLATGELFF; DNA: TGCGCCAGCAGCTTGGAAGTACTCGCAACCGGGGAGCTGTTTTTT
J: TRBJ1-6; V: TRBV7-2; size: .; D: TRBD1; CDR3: CASSSTGISPLHF; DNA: TGTGCCAGCAGCTCGACAGGGATTTCACCCCTCCACTTT
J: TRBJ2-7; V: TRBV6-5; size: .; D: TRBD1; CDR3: CASSSGTGSVEQYF; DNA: TGTGCCAGCAGTTCGGGGACAGGTAGCGTCGAGCAGTACTTC
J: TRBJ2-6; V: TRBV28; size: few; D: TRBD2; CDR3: CASSTRLAGRTGANVLTF; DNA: TGTGCCAGCAGTACCCGACTAGCGGGAAGGACGGGGGCCAACGTCCTGACTTTC
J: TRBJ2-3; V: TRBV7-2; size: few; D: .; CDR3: CASSLAGTRTSTDTQYF; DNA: TGTGCCAGCAGCTTAGCGGGGACCAGAACTAGCACAGATACGCAGTATTTT
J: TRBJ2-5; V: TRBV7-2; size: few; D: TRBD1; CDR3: CASSFDRANEQYF; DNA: TGTGCCAGCAGCTTCGACAGGGCGAATGAGCAGTACTTC
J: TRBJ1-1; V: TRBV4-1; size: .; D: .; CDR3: CASSQNWVEAFF; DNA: TGCGCCAGCAGCCAGAACTGGGTTGAAGCTTTCTTT
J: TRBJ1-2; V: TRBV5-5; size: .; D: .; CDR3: CASSNQGNGYTF; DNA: TGTGCCAGTTCAAATCAGGGGAATGGCTACACCTTC
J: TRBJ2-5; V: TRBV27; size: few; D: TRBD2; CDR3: CASSLLGTSGQETQYF; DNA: TGTGCCAGCAGTTTATTGGGGACTAGCGGCCAAGAGACCCAGTACTTC